These T cell receptor beta chains were read from a single sample in a study of beta chain features in type 1 diabetes. Sequencing used immunoSEQ multiplex PCR; TCRdb keeps in-frame clones, though not all of them. This table has hundreds of thousands of clones, over 12% appearing once. The sample taken for sequencing was naive CD4+ T cells from blood. The receptors here all came from a young man with type 1 diabetes. Both conserved end residues are part of each CDR3. A D gene is named only where the DNA matches it firmly. Some rows mark clone size as missing; the rest say once, few, many or name a class of expanded clone.

.	TRBJ2-2	.	TRBV5-6	TGTGCCAGCAGCTTTGTCCCTGGCACGCGAACACCCGGGGAGCTGTTTTTT	CASSFVPGTRTPGELFF
.	TRBJ2-3	.	TRBV7-2	TGTGCCAGCAGCTTAGCGGGCGTTACAGATACGCAGTATTTT	CASSLAGVTDTQYF
.	TRBJ1-6	.	TRBV6-5	TGTGCCAGCGGGGTGGGATTTTCACCCCTCCACTTT	CASGVGFSPLHF
TRBD1	TRBJ2-7	.	TRBV6-5	TGTGCCAGCAGTTCAGTAAGGGGGCACGAGCAGTACTTC	CASSSVRGHEQYF
.	TRBJ2-2	.	TRBV6-5	TGTGCCAGCAGTTTCCTCGGCACCGGGGAGCTGTTTTTT	CASSFLGTGELFF
.	TRBJ2-6	.	TRBV11-2	TGTGCCAGCTCCGGGGCCGAGGGGTCTGGGGCCAACGTCCTGACTTTC	CASSGAEGSGANVLTF
TRBD1	TRBJ2-1	few	TRBV10-1	TGCGCCAGCAGTGAGGACAGGGACAATGAGCAGTTCTTC	CASSEDRDNEQFF
.	TRBJ1-1	few	TRBV7-9	TGTGCCAGCAGCTTAGACAGGGTAAAGAACACTGAAGCTTTCTTT	CASSLDRVKNTEAFF
.	TRBJ1-2	few	TRBV10-2	TGCGCCAGCAGTGAGTCGATCCAACTGGGAAACTATGGCTACACCTTC	CASSESIQLGNYGYTF
.	TRBJ1-2	.	TRBV7-9	TGTGCCAGCAGCTCCAGCCTGGGACTTTCACCTTTATCCTATGGCTACACCTTC	CASSSSLGLSPLSYGYTF
TRBD1	TRBJ1-5	few	TRBV2	TGTGCCAGCAGTGAACAGGGGGCAGGAGGCAATCAGCCCCAGCATTTT	CASSEQGAGGNQPQHF
.	TRBJ1-1	.	TRBV6-5	TGTGCCAGCAGACCTCGGACGGGGAACACTGAAGCTTTCTTT	CASRPRTGNTEAFF
.	TRBJ1-2	.	TRBV28	TGTGCCAGCAGTTTAAACAGCTATGGCTACACCTTC	CASSLNSYGYTF
TRBD2	TRBJ2-1	once	TRBV4-2	TGTGCCAGCAGCTTAGCGAGTAGCGGGAGGGTCGGTGAGCAGTTCTTC	CASSLASSGRVGEQFF
.	TRBJ2-1	.	TRBV5-1	TGCGCCAGCAGCGAAACTAGTAACAATGAGCAGTTCTTC	CASSETSNNEQFF
TRBD1	TRBJ1-5	few	TRBV27	TGTGCCAGCAGTACAACCCGGACAGGGTACCAGCCCCAGCATTTT	CASSTTRTGYQPQHF
.	TRBJ2-1	few	TRBV21-1	TGTGCCAGCAGCCGGCGGGCAGGGGGCCGAAATGAGCAGTTCTTC	CASSRRAGGRNEQFF
TRBD2	TRBJ2-1	few	TRBV7-9	TGTGCCAGCAGCTTAGCGGGCACTAGCGTTTCCTACAATGAGCAGTTCTTC	CASSLAGTSVSYNEQFF
.	TRBJ1-4	.	TRBV5-1	TGCGCCAGCAGCTCAAAGCAGGGTGCAACTAATGAAAAACTGTTTTTT	CASSSKQGATNEKLFF
.	TRBJ1-4	few	TRBV29-1	TGCAGCGTTAAGCTTCCCACCTCAAATGAAAAACTGTTTTTT	CSVKLPTSNEKLFF
TRBD2	TRBJ2-5	.	TRBV28	TGTGCCAGCAGTTTCCCCGGGGGTAGCGGGGAAGAGACCCAGTACTTC	CASSFPGGSGEETQYF
TRBD2	TRBJ2-1	few	TRBV30	TGTGCCTGGCCTACCGGGACTAGCGGGAGGTCAGATAAGAGCTCCTACAATGAGCAGTTCTTC	CAWPTGTSGRSDKSSYNEQFF
.	TRBJ1-4	.	TRBV28	TGTGCCGCCCGCCCCAGGGCGGGTAATGAAAAACTGTTTTTT	CAARPRAGNEKLFF
.	TRBJ1-4	few	TRBV10-3	TGTGCCTCCACCGAGGTTCCAACTAATGAAAAACTGTTTTTT	CASTEVPTNEKLFF
TRBD1	TRBJ2-2	few	TRBV29-1	TGCAGCTCCCGCGTGGGGACAGGGGCGGGGGAGCTGTTTTTT	CSSRVGTGAGELFF
.	TRBJ2-3	.	TRBV9	TGTGCCACCAACCCTATGTCTAGCACAGATACGCAGTATTTT	CATNPMSSTDTQYF
.	TRBJ2-1	few	TRBV7-9	TGTGCCAGCAGCCCGCCTGGTGGGGATCACAATGAGCAGTTCTTC	CASSPPGGDHNEQFF
.	TRBJ1-4	few	TRBV29-1	TGCAGCGGGAAGACAACAACTAATGAAAAACTGTTTTTT	CSGKTTTNEKLFF
.	TRBJ1-3	.	TRBV4-2	TGTGCCAGCAGCCAAGCTTCCGCTACCTCCGGAGGAAACACCATATATTTT	CASSQASATSGGNTIYF
.	TRBJ1-1	few	TRBV7-2	TGTGCCAGCAGCGCTCAGTATGGGACTGAAGCTTTCTTT	CASSAQYGTEAFF
.	TRBJ2-7	few	TRBV5-1	TGCGCCAGCAGCCCCCGGCCCGGCTCCAGATCCTACGAGCAGTACTTC	CASSPRPGSRSYEQYF
.	TRBJ2-3	.	TRBV15	TGTGCCACCAGCAGAAACGGGGGCACAGATACGCAGTATTTT	CATSRNGGTDTQYF
.	TRBJ1-4	.	TRBV28	TGTGCCAGCAGTACCGGACAGCTTAATGAAAAACTGTTTTTT	CASSTGQLNEKLFF
.	TRBJ2-1	few	TRBV7-9	TGTGCCAGCAGCTTGGGACAGCAGTTCTTC	CASSLGQQFF
.	TRBJ2-1	.	TRBV5-1	TGCGCCAGCAGCCCTCAGGGAGGCATTCACAATGAGCAGTTCTTC	CASSPQGGIHNEQFF
.	TRBJ2-7	.	TRBV19	TGTGCCAGTAGTATAGATCCGGGTCTCAGCGAGCAGTACTTC	CASSIDPGLSEQYF
.	TRBJ1-1	few	TRBV7-9	TGTGCCAGCAGCTTAGCGCAATCCAAGACGGCTTTCTTT	CASSLAQSKTAFF
.	TRBJ2-1	.	TRBV12-2	TGTGCAAGTCGCTTAGCGCGGACAGATGAGCAGTTCTTC	CASRLARTDEQFF
.	TRBJ1-5	few	TRBV7-9	TGTGCCAGCAGCCTATCCACTAGCAATCAGCCCCAGCATTTT	CASSLSTSNQPQHF
.	TRBJ2-3	few	TRBV9	TGTGCCAGCAGCCCCAGCCCTAGCACAGATACGCAGTATTTT	CASSPSPSTDTQYF
TRBD1	TRBJ1-3	few	TRBV2	TGTGCCAGCAGTAGGGGGCACAGGGGGCCCGGAAACACCATATATTTT	CASSRGHRGPGNTIYF
.	TRBJ2-7	.	TRBV7-3	TGTGCCAGCAGCTTTTCCAGCGGCTACGAGCAGTACTTC	CASSFSSGYEQYF
TRBD1	TRBJ2-5	.	TRBV28	TGTGCCATCCGACAGGGGGCGCGGGAGACCCAGTACTTC	CAIRQGARETQYF